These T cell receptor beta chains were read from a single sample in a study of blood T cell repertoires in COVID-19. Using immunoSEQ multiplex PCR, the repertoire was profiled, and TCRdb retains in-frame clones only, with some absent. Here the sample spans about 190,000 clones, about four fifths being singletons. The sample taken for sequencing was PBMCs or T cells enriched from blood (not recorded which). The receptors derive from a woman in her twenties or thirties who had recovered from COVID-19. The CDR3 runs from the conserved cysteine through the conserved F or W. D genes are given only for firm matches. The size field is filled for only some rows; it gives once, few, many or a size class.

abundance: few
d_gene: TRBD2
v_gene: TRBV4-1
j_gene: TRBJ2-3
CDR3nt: TGCGCCAGCAGCCAAGAGATGCCGGGACTAGGTGCAGATACGCAGTATTTT
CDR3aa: CASSQEMPGLGADTQYF

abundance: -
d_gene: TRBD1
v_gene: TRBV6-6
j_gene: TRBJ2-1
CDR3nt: TGTGCCAGCAGTGACAGGGGGGAGGTCAATGAGCAGTTCTTC
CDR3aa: CASSDRGEVNEQFF

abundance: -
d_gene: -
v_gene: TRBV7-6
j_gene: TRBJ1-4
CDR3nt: TGTGCCAGCAGCTCCCCGGGTCCGGCAGCCCGCCGTGAAAAACTGTTTTTT
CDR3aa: CASSSPGPAARREKLFF

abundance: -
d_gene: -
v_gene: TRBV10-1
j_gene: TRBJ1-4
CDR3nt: TGCGCCAGCAGTGACGGAGCAACTAATGAAAAACTGTTTTTT
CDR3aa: CASSDGATNEKLFF

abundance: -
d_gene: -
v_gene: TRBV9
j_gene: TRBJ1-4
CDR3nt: TGTGCCAGCAGCGAACAGCTTAATGAAAAACTGTTTTTT
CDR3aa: CASSEQLNEKLFF

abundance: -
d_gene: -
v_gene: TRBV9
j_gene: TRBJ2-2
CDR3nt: TGTGCCAGCAGCGTAGACCTAAACACCGGGGAGCTGTTTTTT
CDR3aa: CASSVDLNTGELFF

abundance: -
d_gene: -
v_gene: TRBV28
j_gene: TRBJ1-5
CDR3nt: TGTGCCAGCAGCCAGGTCGGCAATCAGCCCCAGCATTTT
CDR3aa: CASSQVGNQPQHF

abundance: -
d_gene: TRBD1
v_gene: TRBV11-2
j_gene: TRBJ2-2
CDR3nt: TGTGCCAGCAGCCCTGGGACAGGGCGCGCCGGGGAGCTGTTTTTT
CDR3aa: CASSPGTGRAGELFF

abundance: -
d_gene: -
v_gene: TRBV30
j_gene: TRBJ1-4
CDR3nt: TGTGCCTGGAGTGTCGGCTACGGGGAAAAACTGTTTTTT
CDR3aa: CAWSVGYGEKLFF

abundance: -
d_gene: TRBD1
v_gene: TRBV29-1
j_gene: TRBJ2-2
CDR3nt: TGCAGCGTGGGACAGGGTCCCGGGGAGCTGTTTTTT
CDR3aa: CSVGQGPGELFF

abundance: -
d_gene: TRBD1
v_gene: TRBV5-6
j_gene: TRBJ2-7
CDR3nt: TGTGCCAGCAGCTGGGACAGGCGGTTGTCCTACGAGCAGTACTTC
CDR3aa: CASSWDRRLSYEQYF

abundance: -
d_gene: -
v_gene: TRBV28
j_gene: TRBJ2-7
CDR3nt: TGTGCCAGCAGTTTCCTAGCTAGCAGTTACGAGCAGTACTTC
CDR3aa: CASSFLASSYEQYF

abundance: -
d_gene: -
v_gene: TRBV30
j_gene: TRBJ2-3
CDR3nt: TGTGCCTGGACTAAGGGGCCTACCCCGGATACGCAGTATTTT
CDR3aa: CAWTKGPTPDTQYF

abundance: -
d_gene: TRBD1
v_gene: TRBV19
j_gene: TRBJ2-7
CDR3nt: TGTGCCAGTAGCACCGTCACAGGGGCCCTGACCTACGAGCAGTACTTC
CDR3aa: CASSTVTGALTYEQYF

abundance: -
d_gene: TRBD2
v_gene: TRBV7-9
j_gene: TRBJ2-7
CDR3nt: TGTGCCAGCAGCTTAGCGTGGAGGGCTAGCGGAGGAACCTACGAGCAGTACTTC
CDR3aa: CASSLAWRASGGTYEQYF

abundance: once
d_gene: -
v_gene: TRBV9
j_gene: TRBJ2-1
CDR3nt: TGTGCCAGCAGCGCCTTCAGCGACAATGAGCAGTTCTTC
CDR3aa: CASSAFSDNEQFF

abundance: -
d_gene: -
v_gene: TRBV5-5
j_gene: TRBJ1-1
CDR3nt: TGTGCCAGCAGCTTAACACCTCAGGGAAACACTGAAGCTTTCTTT
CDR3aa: CASSLTPQGNTEAFF

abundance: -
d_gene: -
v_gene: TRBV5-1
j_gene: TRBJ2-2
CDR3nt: TGCGCCAGCAGCTTGGCCCAGTCGTCCACCGGGGAGCTGTTTTTT
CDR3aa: CASSLAQSSTGELFF

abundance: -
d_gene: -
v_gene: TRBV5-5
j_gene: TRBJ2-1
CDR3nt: TGTGCCAGCAGCTTACTAAGCTTGAACAATGAGCAGTTCTTC
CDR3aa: CASSLLSLNNEQFF

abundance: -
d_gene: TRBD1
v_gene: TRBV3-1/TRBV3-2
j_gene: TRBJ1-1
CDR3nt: TGTGCCAGCAGCCAATTGGGACAGGGGAACACTGAAGCTTTCTTT
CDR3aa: CASSQLGQGNTEAFF

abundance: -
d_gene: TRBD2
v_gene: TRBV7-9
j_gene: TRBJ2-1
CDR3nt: TGTGCCAGCAGCTTACCCCTCAGACTAGCGGGGGGGAGAAATGAGCAGTTCTTC
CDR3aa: CASSLPLRLAGGRNEQFF

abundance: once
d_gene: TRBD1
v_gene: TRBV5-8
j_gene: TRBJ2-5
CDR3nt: TGTGCCAGCAGCTCCCAGATTCAGGGGGTAGAGACCCAGTACTTC
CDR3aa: CASSSQIQGVETQYF

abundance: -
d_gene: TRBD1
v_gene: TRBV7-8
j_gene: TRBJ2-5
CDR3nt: TGTGCCAGCAGCTTACAGAACAGGGGAGAGACCCAGTACTTC
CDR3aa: CASSLQNRGETQYF

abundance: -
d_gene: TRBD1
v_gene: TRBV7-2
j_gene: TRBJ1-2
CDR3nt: TGTGCCAGCAGCACGCGGACAGGGGGCGGAGGCTACACCTTC
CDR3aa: CASSTRTGGGGYTF

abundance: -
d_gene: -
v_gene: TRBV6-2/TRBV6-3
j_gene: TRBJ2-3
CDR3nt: TGTGCCAGCAGTAGAACTAGCACAGATACGCAGTATTTT
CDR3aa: CASSRTSTDTQYF

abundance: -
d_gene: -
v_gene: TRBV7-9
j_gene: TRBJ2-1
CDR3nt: TGTGCCAGCAGTGACGGGACTCTCGCGCAGTTCTTC
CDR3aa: CASSDGTLAQFF

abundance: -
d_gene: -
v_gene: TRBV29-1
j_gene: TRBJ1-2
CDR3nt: TGCAGCGTGCGCCACTTGAGCTACACCTTC
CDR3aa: CSVRHLSYTF

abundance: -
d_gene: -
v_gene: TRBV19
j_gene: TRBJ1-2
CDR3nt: TGTGCCAGTACCCAATCAGGGAACTATGGCTACACCTTC
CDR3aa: CASTQSGNYGYTF

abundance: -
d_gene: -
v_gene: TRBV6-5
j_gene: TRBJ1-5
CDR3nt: TGTGCCAGCAGTTACACCAGGGACAATCAGCCCCAGCATTTT
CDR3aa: CASSYTRDNQPQHF

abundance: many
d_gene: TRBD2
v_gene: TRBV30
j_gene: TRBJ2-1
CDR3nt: TGTGCCTGGAGTGTCGGACTAGCGGGGAACAATGAGCAGTTCTTC
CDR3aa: CAWSVGLAGNNEQFF

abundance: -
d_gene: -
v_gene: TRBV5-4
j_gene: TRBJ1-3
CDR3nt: TGTGCCAGCAGCCCTGGACTGATCTCTGGAAACACCATATATTTT
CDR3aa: CASSPGLISGNTIYF

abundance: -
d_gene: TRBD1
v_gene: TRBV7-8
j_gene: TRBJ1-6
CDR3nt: TGTGCCAGCAGCCGCGGGGACAGGGAATCACCCCTCCACTTT
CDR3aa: CASSRGDRESPLHF

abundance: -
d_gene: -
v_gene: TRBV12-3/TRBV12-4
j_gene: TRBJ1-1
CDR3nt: TGTGCCAGTCTGGGACAAATGAACACTGAAGCTTTCTTT
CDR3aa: CASLGQMNTEAFF

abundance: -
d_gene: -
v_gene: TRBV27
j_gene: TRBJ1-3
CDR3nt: TGTGCCAGCAGCACAGGGGGAAACACCATATATTTT
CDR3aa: CASSTGGNTIYF

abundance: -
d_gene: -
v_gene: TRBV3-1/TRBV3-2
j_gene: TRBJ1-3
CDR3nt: TGTGCCAGCGGGCGGGGGAACAGGGCTAGCACCATATATTTT
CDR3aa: CASGRGNRASTIYF

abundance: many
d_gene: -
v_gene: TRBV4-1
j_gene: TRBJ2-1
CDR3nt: TGCGCCAGCAGCCAAATAGACATAATCTCCTACAATGAGCAGTTCTTC
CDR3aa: CASSQIDIISYNEQFF

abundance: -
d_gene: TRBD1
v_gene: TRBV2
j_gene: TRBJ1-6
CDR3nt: TGTGCCAGCGAGCACCGGGACAGGGGTAATTCACCCCTCCACTTT
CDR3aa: CASEHRDRGNSPLHF

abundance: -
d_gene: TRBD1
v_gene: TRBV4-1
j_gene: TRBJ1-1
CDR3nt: TGCGCCAGCAGCCGGACAGGGCCCACTGAAGCTTTCTTT
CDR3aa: CASSRTGPTEAFF

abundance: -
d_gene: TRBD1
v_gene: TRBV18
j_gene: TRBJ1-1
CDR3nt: TGTGCCAGCTCACCCGGGACAGGGTATGTTACTGAAGCTTTCTTT
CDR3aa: CASSPGTGYVTEAFF

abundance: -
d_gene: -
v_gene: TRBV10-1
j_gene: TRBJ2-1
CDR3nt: TGCGCCAGCACCAAAGGAGAGGCTAAACCGTTCTTC
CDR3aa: CASTKGEAKPFF

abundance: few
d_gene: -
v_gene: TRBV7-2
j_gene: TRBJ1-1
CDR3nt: TGTGCCAGCAGCTTAGCCTTGGAGGCCGAAGCTTTCTTT
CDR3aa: CASSLALEAEAFF

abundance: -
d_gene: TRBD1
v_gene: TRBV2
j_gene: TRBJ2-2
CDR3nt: TGTGCCAGCAAGGGACAGGGGTCCTACACCGGGGAGCTGTTTTTT
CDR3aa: CASKGQGSYTGELFF

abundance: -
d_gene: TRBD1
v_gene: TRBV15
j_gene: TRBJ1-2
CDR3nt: TGTGCCACCAGCAAACCGGGACAGGACTATGGCTACACCTTC
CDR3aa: CATSKPGQDYGYTF

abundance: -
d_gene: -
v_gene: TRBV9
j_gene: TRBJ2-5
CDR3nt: TGTGCCAGCAGCGTAGGAGGAGAGACCCAGTACTTC
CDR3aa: CASSVGGETQYF

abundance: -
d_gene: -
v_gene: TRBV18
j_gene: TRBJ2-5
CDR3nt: TGTGCCAGCTCACAGAATTTGGGAGGCGAGACCCAGTACTTC
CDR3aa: CASSQNLGGETQYF

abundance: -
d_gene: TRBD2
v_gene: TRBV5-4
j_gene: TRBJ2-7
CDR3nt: TGTGCCAGCAGCTTGGTGGGGACTAACCTCCACGAGCAGTACTTC
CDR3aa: CASSLVGTNLHEQYF

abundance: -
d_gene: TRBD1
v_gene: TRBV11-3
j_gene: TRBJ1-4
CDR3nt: TGTGCCAGCAGCCTCCGGGACAGGGGTGCAACTAATGAAAAACTGTTTTTT
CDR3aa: CASSLRDRGATNEKLFF